The present entry profiles one TCR beta chain with its context. Antigen: not known. Cultured CD4+ T cell DNA underwent sequencing with the Oncomine TCR Beta short-read assay. TCRdb ran MiXCR on the PCR reads and lists one entry per CDR3 protein. The sample has about 25,000 distinct CDR3 sequences; roughly 49% are singletons. This sample was taken from a study of vaccination and CD4 T cells after COVID-19. Specified treatment: roughly nine-day PBMC culture with coronavirus spike peptide pools or control peptides (ViraFEST assay). The authors cultured around 1.9 million PBMCs per well with around 10 IU/ml IL-2 and around 9.2 ug/ml peptide pools. V shed 4 bases, J shed 0 bases, and the junction held 4 bases outside the gene matches. Germline V gene lookup returns CDR1 MDHEN and CDR2 SYDVKM. This CDR3 comprises 16 residues.

This chain uses TRBV28 with TRBJ1-1; 11 bases agree with TRBD1. The sequence derives from a human donor who had recovered from COVID-19. Specimen: CD4+ T cells from blood, cultured in vitro. The CDR3 sequence is CASSSRDRGLNTEAFF. CDR3 sequence (DNA): TGTGCCAGCAGTTCCCGGGACAGGGGGTTGAACACTGAAGCTTTCTTT.